Listed below are T cell receptor beta chains from one sample, sequenced in a study of blood T cell repertoires in COVID-19. Generated by immunoSEQ multiplex PCR, the TCRdb table keeps only in-frame clones and is missing some. The profile shows a few hundred thousand clones, more than 65% of them singletons. Specimen: peripheral blood. These receptors all stem from a person between 65 and 80 years old with COVID-19, enrolled during active disease. The CDR3 runs from the conserved cysteine through the conserved F or W. D genes are given only for firm matches. Clone size appears in some rows only: once, few, many, or a class for an expanded clone.

CDR3 DNA	CDR3 protein	V gene	J gene	CDR3 length	D gene	clone size
TGTGCCAGCAGTGTGACGGGTAACTATGGCTACACCTTC	CASSVTGNYGYTF	TRBV7-2	TRBJ1-2	13	.	.
TGTGCCAGCAGTCAAACAGGGATCAATCAGCCCCAGCATTTT	CASSQTGINQPQHF	TRBV27	TRBJ1-5	14	.	.
TGTGCCAGCAGTGAAGTAAGGCTAGCGGGGGGCGAGCAGTACTTC	CASSEVRLAGGEQYF	TRBV2	TRBJ2-7	15	TRBD2	few
TGTGCCAGCAGTACTGGGACATTTAACGTTTCACCCCTCCACTTT	CASSTGTFNVSPLHF	TRBV28	TRBJ1-6	15	.	.
TGTGCCAGCAGGCCTCCGGGACAGGGATCCAACTATGGCTACACCTTC	CASRPPGQGSNYGYTF	TRBV6-2/TRBV6-3	TRBJ1-2	16	TRBD1	.
TGTGCCAGCAGTCCCGGGAGGGGGCGGGTCTATGGCTACACCTTC	CASSPGRGRVYGYTF	TRBV6-5	TRBJ1-2	15	TRBD1	.
TGTGCCAGCAGCCCTTGGACAGGGGATTCATATGGCTACACCTTC	CASSPWTGDSYGYTF	TRBV14	TRBJ1-2	15	TRBD1	.
TGTGCCAGCAGGCCAGCGGACACAGATACGCAGTATTTT	CASRPADTDTQYF	TRBV5-4	TRBJ2-3	13	.	.
TGTGCCAGCAGTGACGGACTCTTCCTCGGCTACACCTTC	CASSDGLFLGYTF	TRBV6-1	TRBJ1-2	13	.	.
TGTGCCAGCAGCCCCCCTCCGAACTATGGCTACACCTTC	CASSPPPNYGYTF	TRBV7-7	TRBJ1-2	13	.	.
TGTGCCAGCAGCTATCCCCAGGGTCCCCAGTACTTC	CASSYPQGPQYF	TRBV5-6	TRBJ2-5	12	.	.
TGTGCCAGCTCACTCTCCTGGACAGTCAATGAGCAGTTCTTC	CASSLSWTVNEQFF	TRBV18	TRBJ2-1	14	.	.
TGTGCCAGCAGAAAGGGACAGCGGCCCATCTCTGGAAACACCATATATTTT	CASRKGQRPISGNTIYF	TRBV21-1	TRBJ1-3	17	.	.
TGTGCCAGCATACACAGCGGAGGCACTGAAGCTTTCTTT	CASIHSGGTEAFF	TRBV6-5	TRBJ1-1	13	.	.
TGTGCCAGTAGTATAGATCCGGGCAGGGGCCACGAGCAGTACTTC	CASSIDPGRGHEQYF	TRBV19	TRBJ2-7	15	.	.
TGTGCCACTTCCGCGGGTGATATGAACACTGAAGCTTTCTTT	CATSAGDMNTEAFF	TRBV9	TRBJ1-1	14	.	.
TGCAGTGCTGTCAGAAACACTGAAGCTTTCTTT	CSAVRNTEAFF	TRBV20-1	TRBJ1-1	11	.	.
TGTGCCAGCAGTCATCTTCCTTTATCGGGGGGTAACGATGGCTACACCTTC	CASSHLPLSGGNDGYTF	TRBV6-6	TRBJ1-2	17	.	.
TGTGCCAGCAGGACGGACTTGTACCAAGAGACCCAGTACTTC	CASRTDLYQETQYF	TRBV5-4	TRBJ2-5	14	.	.
TGTGCCAGCAGTTACTTACAGGGTTTGGATTCACCCCTCCACTTT	CASSYLQGLDSPLHF	TRBV6-5	TRBJ1-6	15	.	.
TGTGCCAGCGGCTCACCGGGACAGGGGTTTGGTAATTCACCCCTCCACTTT	CASGSPGQGFGNSPLHF	TRBV28	TRBJ1-6	17	TRBD1	.
TGTGCCAGCAGCGCCAGTGAAAAACTGTTTTTT	CASSASEKLFF	TRBV7-8	TRBJ1-4	11	.	.
TGTGCCAGCAGCTTAGGGACTACCAAAGAGACCCAGTACTTC	CASSLGTTKETQYF	TRBV7-2	TRBJ2-5	14	.	.
TGTGCCACCAGCCGAAGCGCGGGGGCGGGCACCGGGGAGCTGTTTTTT	CATSRSAGAGTGELFF	TRBV24-1	TRBJ2-2	16	.	.
TGTGCCGGGGGGCGTAACTATGGCTACACCTTC	CAGGRNYGYTF	TRBV30	TRBJ1-2	11	.	few